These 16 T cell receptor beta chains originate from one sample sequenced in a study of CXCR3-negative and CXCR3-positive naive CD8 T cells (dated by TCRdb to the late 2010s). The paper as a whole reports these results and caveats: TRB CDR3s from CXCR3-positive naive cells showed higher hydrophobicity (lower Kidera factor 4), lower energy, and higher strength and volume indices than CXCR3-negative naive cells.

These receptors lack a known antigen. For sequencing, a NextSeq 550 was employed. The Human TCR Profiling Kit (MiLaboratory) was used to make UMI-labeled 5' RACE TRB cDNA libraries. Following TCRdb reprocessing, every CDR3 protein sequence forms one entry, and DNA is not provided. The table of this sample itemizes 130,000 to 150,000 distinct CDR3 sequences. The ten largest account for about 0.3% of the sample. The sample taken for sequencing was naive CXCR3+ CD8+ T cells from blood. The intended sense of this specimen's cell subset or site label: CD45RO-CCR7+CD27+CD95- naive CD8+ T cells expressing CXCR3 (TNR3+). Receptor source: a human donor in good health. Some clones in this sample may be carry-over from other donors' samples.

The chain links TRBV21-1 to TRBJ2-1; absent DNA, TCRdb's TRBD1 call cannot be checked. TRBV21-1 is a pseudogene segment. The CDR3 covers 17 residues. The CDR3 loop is CASRRQGFPSSYNEQFF.

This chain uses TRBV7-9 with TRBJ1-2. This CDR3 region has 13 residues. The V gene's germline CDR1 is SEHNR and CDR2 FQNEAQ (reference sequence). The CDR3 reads CASSPQGWYGYTF.

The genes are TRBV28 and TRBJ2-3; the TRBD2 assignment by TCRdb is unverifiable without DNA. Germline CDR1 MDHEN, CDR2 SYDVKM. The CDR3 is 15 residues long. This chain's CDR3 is CASSFASGVRDTQYF.

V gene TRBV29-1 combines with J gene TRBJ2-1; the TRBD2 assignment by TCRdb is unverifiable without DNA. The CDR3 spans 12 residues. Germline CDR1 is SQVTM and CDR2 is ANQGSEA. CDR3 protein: CSVESLSGEQFF.

The CDR3 loop reads CASSQDIAGGQETQYF. The V gene is TRBV4-2, the J gene TRBJ2-5; TCRdb's D call of TRBD2 is untestable without DNA. The CDR3 length is 16 residues. CDR1 and CDR2 (germline): LGHNA, YNFKEQ.

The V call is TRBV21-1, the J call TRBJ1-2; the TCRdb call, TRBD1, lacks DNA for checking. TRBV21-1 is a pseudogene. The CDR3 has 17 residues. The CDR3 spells CASSESPGAPANYGYTF.

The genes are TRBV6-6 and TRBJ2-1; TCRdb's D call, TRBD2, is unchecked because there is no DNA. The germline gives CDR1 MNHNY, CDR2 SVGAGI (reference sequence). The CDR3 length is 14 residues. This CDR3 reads CASSLLGGPDEQFF.

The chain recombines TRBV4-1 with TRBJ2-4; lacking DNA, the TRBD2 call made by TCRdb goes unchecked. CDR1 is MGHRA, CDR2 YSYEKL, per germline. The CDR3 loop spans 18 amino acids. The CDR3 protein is CASSHHPEGLEAKNIQYF.

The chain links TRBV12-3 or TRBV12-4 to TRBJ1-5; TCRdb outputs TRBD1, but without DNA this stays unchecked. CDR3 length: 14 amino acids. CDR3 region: CASSERHAGEPQHF.

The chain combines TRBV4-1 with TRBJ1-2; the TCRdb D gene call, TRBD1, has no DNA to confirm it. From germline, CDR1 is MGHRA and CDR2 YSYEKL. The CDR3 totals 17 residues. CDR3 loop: CASSQLLDRRVNYGYTF.

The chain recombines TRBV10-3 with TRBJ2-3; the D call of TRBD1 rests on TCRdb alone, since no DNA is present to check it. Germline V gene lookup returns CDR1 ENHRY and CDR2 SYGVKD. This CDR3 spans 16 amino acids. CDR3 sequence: CAISAPRAGEGDTQYF.

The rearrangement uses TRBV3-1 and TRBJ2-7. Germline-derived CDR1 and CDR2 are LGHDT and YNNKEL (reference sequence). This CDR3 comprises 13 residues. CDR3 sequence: CASSPGGHYEQYF.

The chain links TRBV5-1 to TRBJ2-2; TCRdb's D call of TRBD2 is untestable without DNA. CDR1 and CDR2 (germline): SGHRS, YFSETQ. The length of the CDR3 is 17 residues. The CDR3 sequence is CASSYLSGGMNTGELFF.

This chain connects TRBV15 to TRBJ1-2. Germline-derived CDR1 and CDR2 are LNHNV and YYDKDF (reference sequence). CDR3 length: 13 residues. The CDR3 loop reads CATSRDTYYGYTF.

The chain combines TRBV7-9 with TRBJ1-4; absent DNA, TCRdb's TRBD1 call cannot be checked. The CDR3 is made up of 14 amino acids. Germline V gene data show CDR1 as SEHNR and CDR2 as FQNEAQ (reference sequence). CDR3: CASSSGPRSEKLFF.

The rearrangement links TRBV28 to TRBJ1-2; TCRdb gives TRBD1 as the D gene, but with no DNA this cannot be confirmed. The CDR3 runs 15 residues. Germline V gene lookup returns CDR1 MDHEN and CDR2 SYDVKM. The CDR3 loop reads CASTETGGLYYGYTF.